Listed below are T cell receptor beta chains from one sample, sequenced in a study of CD8+CD57+ T cells in acquired aplastic anemia. MiXCR was run by TCRdb on the reads, yielding one entry per CDR3 protein. Of some 150,000 distinct CDR3 sequences in the sample, around two fifths were seen once. Sequencing was performed on sorted CD4+, CD8+, or CD8+CD57+ T cells (not recorded which) from PBMCs. These receptors all come from a human donor in good health, serving as a control. CDR3s include the opening cysteine and the closing phenylalanine or tryptophan.

J gene,V gene,CDR3 protein
TRBJ1-2,TRBV5-8,CASSLPTGTGDGYTF
TRBJ2-7,TRBV20-1,CSARIHRASSYEQYF
TRBJ1-2,TRBV20-1,CSASDRGGNYGYTF
TRBJ1-1,TRBV3-1,CASKGTEMNTEAFF
TRBJ2-5,TRBV9,CASSVFVAGGPETQYF
TRBJ1-2,TRBV24-1,CATGRDSYGYTF
TRBJ1-1,TRBV4-2,CASSPEDSQITAVAFF
TRBJ1-4,TRBV7-8,CATGWATNEKLFF
TRBJ1-2,TRBV7-2,CASSFPGQGNYGYTF
TRBJ2-7,TRBV20-1,CSASGGTSYEQYF
TRBJ2-7,TRBV10-3,CAISESGGYEQYF
TRBJ1-3,TRBV19,CASSGQRGNTIYF
TRBJ2-2,TRBV7-8,CASSLELAGTGELFF
TRBJ2-2,TRBV11-1,CASSLRGGQVNTGELFF
TRBJ2-5,TRBV10-3,CAIRAGTGKETQYF
TRBJ2-7,TRBV25-1,CASSDFCASSLGRVTYEQYF
TRBJ2-7,TRBV20-1,CSARQPYEQYF
TRBJ1-2,TRBV10-2,CASSVRTGKAGYTF
TRBJ2-7,TRBV20-1,CSAAGTGSTYEQYF
TRBJ2-1,TRBV7-9,CATELGNEQFF
TRBJ1-1,TRBV10-3,CAISYRLNTEAFF
TRBJ2-1,TRBV20-1,CSARRQGRTRYNEQFF
TRBJ1-1,TRBV7-9,CASSLGSVDTEAFF